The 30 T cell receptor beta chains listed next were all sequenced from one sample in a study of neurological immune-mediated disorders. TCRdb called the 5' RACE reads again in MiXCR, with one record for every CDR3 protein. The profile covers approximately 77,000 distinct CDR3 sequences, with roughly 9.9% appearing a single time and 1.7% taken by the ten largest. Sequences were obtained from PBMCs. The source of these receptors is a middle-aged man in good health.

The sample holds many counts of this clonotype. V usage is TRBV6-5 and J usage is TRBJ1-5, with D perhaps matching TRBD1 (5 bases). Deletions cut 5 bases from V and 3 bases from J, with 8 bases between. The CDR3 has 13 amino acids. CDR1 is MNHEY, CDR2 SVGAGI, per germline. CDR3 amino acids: CASSRQNNQPQHF. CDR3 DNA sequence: TGTGCCAGCAGTAGACAGAACAATCAGCCCCAGCATTTT.

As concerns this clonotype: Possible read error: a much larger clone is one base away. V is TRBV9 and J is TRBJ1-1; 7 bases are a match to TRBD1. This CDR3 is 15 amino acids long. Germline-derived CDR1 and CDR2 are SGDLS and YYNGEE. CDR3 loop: CASSPRGLMNTEDFF. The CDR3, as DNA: TGTGCCAGCAGTCCCAGGGGGTTAATGAACACTGAAGATTTCTTT.

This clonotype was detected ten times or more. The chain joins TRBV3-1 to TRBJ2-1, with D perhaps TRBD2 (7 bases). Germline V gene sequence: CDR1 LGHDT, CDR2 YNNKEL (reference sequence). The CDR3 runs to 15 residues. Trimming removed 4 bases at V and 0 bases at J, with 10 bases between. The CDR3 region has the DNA TGTGCCAGCAGCCGGGAGGGGGGCTCCTACAATGAGCAGTTCTTC. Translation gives CASSREGGSYNEQFF.

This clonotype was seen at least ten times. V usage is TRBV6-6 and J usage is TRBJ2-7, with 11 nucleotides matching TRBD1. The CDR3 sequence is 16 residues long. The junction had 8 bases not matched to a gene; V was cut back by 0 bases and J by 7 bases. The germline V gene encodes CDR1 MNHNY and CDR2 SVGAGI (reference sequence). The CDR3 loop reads CASSYSGGQGAREQYF. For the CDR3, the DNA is TGTGCCAGCAGTTACTCGGGCGGACAGGGGGCGCGGGAGCAGTACTTC.

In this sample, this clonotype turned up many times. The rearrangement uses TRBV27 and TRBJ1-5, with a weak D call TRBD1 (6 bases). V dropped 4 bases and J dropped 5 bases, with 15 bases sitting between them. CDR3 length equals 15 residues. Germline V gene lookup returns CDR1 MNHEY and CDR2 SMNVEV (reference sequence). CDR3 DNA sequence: TGTGCCAGCAGTTCCTTTGGGGGGGGCGATCAGCCCCAGCATTTT. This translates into CASSSFGGGDQPQHF.

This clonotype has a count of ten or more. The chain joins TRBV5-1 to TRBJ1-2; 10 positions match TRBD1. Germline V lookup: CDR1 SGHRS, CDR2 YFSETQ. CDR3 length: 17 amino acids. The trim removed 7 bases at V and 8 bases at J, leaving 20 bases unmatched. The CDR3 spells CASRMSGTGVRAEGYTF. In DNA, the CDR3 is TGCGCCAGCCGAATGTCCGGGACAGGGGTTAGGGCGGAAGGCTACACCTTC. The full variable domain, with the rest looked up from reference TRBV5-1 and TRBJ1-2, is KAGVTQTPRYLIKTRGQQVTLSCSPISGHRSVSWYQQTPGQGLQFLFEYFSETQRNKGNFPGRFSGRQFSNSRSEMNVSTLELGDSALYLCASRMSGTGVRAEGYTFGSGTRLTVV.

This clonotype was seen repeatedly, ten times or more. CDR3 sequence reads: CASSWTDQETQYF. The CDR3, as DNA: TGCGCCAGCAGCTGGACAGACCAAGAGACCCAGTACTTC. V usage is TRBV5-1 and J usage is TRBJ2-5; D might be TRBD1 (6 bases). The CDR3 runs to 13 residues. The ends were cut back, 3 bases at V and 0 bases at J, with 6 bases in the middle. Germline V gives CDR1 SGHRS, CDR2 YFSETQ.

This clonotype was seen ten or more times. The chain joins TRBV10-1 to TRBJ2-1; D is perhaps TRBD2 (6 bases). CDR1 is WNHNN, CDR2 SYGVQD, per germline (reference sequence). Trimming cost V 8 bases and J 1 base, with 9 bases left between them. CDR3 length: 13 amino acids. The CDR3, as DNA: TGCGCCAGCCCAGGGACTTCCTACAATGAGCAGTTCTTC. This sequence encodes CASPGTSYNEQFF.

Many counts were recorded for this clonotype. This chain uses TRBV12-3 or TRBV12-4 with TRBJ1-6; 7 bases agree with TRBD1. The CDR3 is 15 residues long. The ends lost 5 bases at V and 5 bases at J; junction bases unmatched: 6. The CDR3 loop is CASSARDRNNSPLHF. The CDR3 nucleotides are TGTGCCAGCAGTGCCCGGGACAGAAATAATTCACCCCTCCACTTT.

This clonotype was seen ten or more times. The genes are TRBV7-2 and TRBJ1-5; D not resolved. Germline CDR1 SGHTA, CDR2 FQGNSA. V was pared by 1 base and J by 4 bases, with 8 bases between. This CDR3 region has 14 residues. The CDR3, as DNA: TGTGCCAGCAGCTTAGGAGTAGTAAATCAGCCCCAGCATTTT. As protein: CASSLGVVNQPQHF.

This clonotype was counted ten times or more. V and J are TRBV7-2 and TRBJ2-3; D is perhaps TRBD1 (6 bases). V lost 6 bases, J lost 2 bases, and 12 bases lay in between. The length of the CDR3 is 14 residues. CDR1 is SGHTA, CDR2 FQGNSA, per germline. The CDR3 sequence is CASRGALLTDTQYF. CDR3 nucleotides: TGTGCCAGCAGGGGGGCCTTACTCACAGATACGCAGTATTTT.

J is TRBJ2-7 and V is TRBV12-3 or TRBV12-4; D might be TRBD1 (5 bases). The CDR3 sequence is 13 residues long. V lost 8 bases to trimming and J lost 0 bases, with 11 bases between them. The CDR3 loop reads CASLPGHSYEQYF. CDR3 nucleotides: TGTGCCAGCCTCCCAGGGCACTCCTACGAGCAGTACTTC.

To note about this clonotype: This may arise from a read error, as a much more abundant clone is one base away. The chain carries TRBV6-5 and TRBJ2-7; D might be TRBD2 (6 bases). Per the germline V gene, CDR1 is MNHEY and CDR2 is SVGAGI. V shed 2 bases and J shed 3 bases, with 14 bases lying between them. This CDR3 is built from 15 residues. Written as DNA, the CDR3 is TGTGCCAGCAGTTACGGCGGGGTTTCGTTCTACGAGCAGTACTTC. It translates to CASSYGGVSFYEQYF.

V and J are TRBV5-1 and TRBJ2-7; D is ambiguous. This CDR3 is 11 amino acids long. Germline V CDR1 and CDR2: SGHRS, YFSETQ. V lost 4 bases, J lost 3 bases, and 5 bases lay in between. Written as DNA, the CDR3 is TGCGCCAGCAGCAACAACTACGAGCAGTACTTC. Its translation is CASSNNYEQYF. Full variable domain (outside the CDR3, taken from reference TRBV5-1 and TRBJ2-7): KAGVTQTPRYLIKTRGQQVTLSCSPISGHRSVSWYQQTPGQGLQFLFEYFSETQRNKGNFPGRFSGRQFSNSRSEMNVSTLELGDSALYLCASSNNYEQYFGPGTRLTVT.

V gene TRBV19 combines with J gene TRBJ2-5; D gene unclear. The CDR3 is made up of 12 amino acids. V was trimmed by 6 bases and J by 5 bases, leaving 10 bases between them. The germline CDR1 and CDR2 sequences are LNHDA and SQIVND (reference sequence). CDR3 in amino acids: CASSSPSETQYF. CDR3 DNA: TGTGCCAGTAGCTCCCCCTCGGAGACCCAGTACTTC.

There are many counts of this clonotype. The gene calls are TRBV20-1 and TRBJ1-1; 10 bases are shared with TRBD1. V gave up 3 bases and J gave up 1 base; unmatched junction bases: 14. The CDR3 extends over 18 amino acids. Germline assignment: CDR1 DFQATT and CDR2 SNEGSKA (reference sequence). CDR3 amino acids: CSARSPGGQGRGNTEAFF. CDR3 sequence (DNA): TGCAGTGCTAGGTCCCCCGGGGGACAGGGGAGGGGGAACACTGAAGCTTTCTTT.

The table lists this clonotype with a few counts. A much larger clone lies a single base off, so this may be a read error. In DNA form, the CDR3 reads TGTGCCAGCAGCCAAGTTCGACTAGCGGGAGGCGGTGAGCAGTTCTTC. Its translation is CASSQVRLAGGGEQFF. The V call is TRBV14, the J call TRBJ2-1; 13 nucleotides agree with TRBD2. This CDR3 region has 16 residues. Losses at the gene ends were 1 base for V and 9 bases for J; bases not matched to a gene: 6. CDR1 is SGHDN, CDR2 FVKESK, per germline.

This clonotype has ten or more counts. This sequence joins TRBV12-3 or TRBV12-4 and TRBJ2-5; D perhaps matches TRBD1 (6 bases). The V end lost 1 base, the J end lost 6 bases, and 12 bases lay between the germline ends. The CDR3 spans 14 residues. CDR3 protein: CASSLGFRGQTQYF. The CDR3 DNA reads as TGTGCCAGCAGTTTAGGATTCAGGGGCCAGACCCAGTACTTC.

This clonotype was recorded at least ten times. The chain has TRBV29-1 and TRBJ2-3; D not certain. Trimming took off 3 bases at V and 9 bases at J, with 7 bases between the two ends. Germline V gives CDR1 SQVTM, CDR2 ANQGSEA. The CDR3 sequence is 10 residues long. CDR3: CSVEENTQYF. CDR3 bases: TGCAGCGTTGAGGAGAACACGCAGTATTTT.

The CDR3 bases are TGTGCCAGCAGCTTGCGACTAGCCACAGATACGCAGTATTTT. This gives the protein CASSLRLATDTQYF. V gene TRBV7-9 combines with J gene TRBJ2-3, with 7 bases aligning to TRBD2. CDR3 length: 14 amino acids. The germline V gene encodes CDR1 SEHNR and CDR2 FQNEAQ (reference sequence). The J segment lost 2 bases and the V segment lost 3 bases, leaving 2 bases of the junction unmatched.

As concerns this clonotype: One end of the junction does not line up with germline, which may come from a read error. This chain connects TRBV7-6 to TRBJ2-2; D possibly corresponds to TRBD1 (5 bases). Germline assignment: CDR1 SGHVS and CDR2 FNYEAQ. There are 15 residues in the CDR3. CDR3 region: CDSSSQGSNTGELFF. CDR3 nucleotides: TGTGACAGCAGCTCCCAGGGTTCGAACACCGGGGAGCTGTTTTTT.

CDR3 sequence reads: CASSLDTRQGQSGANVLTF. In DNA, the CDR3 is TGTGCCAGCAGCTTAGATACGCGACAGGGGCAGTCTGGGGCCAACGTCCTGACTTTC. The V call is TRBV7-8, the J call TRBJ2-6; 8 bases map to TRBD1. Germline CDR1 and CDR2: SGHVS and FQNEAQ. The ends lost 1 base at V and 1 base at J; junction bases unmatched: 9. The CDR3 runs to 19 residues.

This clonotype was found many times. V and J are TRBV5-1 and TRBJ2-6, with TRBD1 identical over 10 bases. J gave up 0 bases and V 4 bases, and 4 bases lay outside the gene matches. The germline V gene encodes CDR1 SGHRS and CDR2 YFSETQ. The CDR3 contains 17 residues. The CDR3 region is CASSTGQGSSGANVLTF. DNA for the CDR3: TGCGCCAGCAGCACGGGACAGGGGAGCTCTGGGGCCAACGTCCTGACTTTC.

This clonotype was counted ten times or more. For the CDR3, the DNA is TGCAGTGCCTATCGTCGGGACAGGGGGCTTGGTGAGCAGTTCTTC. Its translation is CSAYRRDRGLGEQFF. The chain uses TRBV20-1 and TRBJ2-1; 12 bases agree with TRBD1. CDR3 length equals 15 residues. With V trimmed by 6 bases and J by 9 bases, 12 bases remained unmatched. Per germline, CDR1 DFQATT and CDR2 SNEGSKA (reference sequence).

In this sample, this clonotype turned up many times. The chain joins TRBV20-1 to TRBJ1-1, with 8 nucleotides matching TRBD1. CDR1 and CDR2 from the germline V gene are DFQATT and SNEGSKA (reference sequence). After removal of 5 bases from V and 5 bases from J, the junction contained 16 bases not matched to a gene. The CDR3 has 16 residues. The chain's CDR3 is CSAGPGQGFSGTEAFF. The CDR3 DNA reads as TGCAGTGCTGGTCCTGGACAGGGATTTTCGGGTACTGAAGCTTTCTTT.

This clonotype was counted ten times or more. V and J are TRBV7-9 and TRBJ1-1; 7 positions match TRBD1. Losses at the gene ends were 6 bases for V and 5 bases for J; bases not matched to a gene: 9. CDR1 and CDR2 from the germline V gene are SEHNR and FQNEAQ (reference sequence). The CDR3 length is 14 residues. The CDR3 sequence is CASRPGGSGTEAFF. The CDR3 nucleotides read TGTGCCAGCAGGCCAGGGGGATCGGGTACTGAAGCTTTCTTT.

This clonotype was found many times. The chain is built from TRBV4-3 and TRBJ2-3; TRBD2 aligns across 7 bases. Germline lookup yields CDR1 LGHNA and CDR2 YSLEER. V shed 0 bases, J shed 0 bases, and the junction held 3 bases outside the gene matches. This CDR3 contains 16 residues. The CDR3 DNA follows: TGCGCCAGCAGCCAAGATCACGGGGGGAGCACAGATACGCAGTATTTT. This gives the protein CASSQDHGGSTDTQYF.

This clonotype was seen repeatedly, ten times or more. The CDR3 DNA sequence: TGTGCCACCAGCAATGGACTAGCGGGAGGGCCCCACGAGCAGTACTTC. As protein: CATSNGLAGGPHEQYF. The chain is built from TRBV15 and TRBJ2-7; TRBD2 matches 15 bases. The CDR3 runs 16 residues. The germline CDR1 and CDR2 sequences are LNHNV and YYDKDF (reference sequence). V trimming: 4 bases; J trimming: 5 bases; junction bases outside the gene matches: 6.

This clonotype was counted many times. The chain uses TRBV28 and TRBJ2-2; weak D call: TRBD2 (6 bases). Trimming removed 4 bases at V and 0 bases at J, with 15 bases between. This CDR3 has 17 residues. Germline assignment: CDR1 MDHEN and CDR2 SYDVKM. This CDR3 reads CASSSSGETTNTGELFF. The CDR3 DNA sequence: TGTGCCAGCAGTTCCTCGGGGGAGACAACGAACACCGGGGAGCTGTTTTTT.

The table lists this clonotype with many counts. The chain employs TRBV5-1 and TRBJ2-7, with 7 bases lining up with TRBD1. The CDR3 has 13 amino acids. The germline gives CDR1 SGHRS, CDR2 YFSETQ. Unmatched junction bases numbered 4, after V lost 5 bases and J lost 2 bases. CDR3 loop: CASRMDRTYEQYF. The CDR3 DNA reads TGCGCCAGCAGGATGGACAGGACCTACGAGCAGTACTTC.